This TCR beta chain is from a study of T-cell memory formation after mild COVID-19. The germline V gene encodes CDR1 SEHNR and CDR2 FQNEAQ (reference sequence). V lost 5 bases to trimming and J lost 4 bases, with 11 bases between them. The CDR3 runs to 13 residues. MiXCR was run by TCRdb on the 5' RACE reads, yielding one entry per CDR3 protein. This table has about 120,000 distinct CDR3 sequences, about 24% appearing once. Sequenced sample: PBMCs or a T cell subset sorted from them (not recorded which). The chain carries TRBV7-9 and TRBJ1-2, with unresolved D. This sequence originates from a man aged 18-30 years who had mild COVID-19 (a few samples of this study predate the infection). Cell type and time point are not known. In nucleotides, the CDR3 is TGTGCCAGCAGCACAGAGGTGGTCTATGGCTACACCTTC. Protein sequence: CASSTEVVYGYTF.